The next 16 T cell receptor beta chains were all read from a single sample in a study of T cell responses to AZD1222 COVID-19 vaccine (dated by TCRdb to the early 2020s). The sample's time point, from its label and the paper: baseline before first vaccination. To prepare the library, the immunoSEQ multiplex PCR assay was applied. TCRdb took this table from immuneACCESS and kept in-frame rearrangements with V and J called. Such tables lack part of the clones; where checked against another copy, unresolved V genes explain under half of the gap, and the rest is unexplained. In all, the sample holds roughly 170,000 clones, and about 86% of those were seen once. The top ten hold 0.49% of the sample. The material sequenced was peripheral blood, taken on day 0 of AZD1222 vaccination. The source of these receptors is an adult in good health.

This clone was seen a single time. The chain couples TRBV29-1 to TRBJ1-1; the D gene is possibly TRBD1 (6 bases). Germline CDR1 is SQVTM and CDR2 is ANQGSEA. The length of the CDR3 is 11 residues. The CDR3 coding sequence is TGCAGTACGACAGGGAACACTGAAGCTTTCTTT. Protein product: CSTTGNTEAFF.

The chain couples TRBV7-2 to TRBJ1-5; no clear D. Germline lookup yields CDR1 SGHTA and CDR2 FQGNSA. This CDR3 contains 13 residues. The V and J ends lost 3 bases and 11 bases respectively, with 14 bases between them. The CDR3 DNA reads TGTGCCAGCAGCTTCCCTACATCAGCAGCCCAGCATTTT. Amino acid sequence: CASSFPTSAAQHF. The whole variable domain, filled in from reference TRBV7-2 and TRBJ1-5, reads GAGVSQSPSNKVTEKGKDVELRCDPISGHTALYWYRQSLGQGLEFLIYFQGNSAPDKSGLPSDRFSAERTGGSVSTLTIQRTQQEDSAVYLCASSFPTSAAQHFGDGTRLSIL.

The rearrangement uses TRBV2 and TRBJ1-1; D is uncertain. Germline assignment: CDR1 SNHLY and CDR2 FYNNEI. Between the trimmed V and J ends, which lost 6 bases and 7 bases, there was a span of 12 bases. This CDR3 contains 12 residues. The CDR3 nucleotides are TGTGCCAGCAGCCCGCTAGTCGGTGAAGCTTTCTTT. Protein: CASSPLVGEAFF.

The rearrangement links TRBV14 to TRBJ1-6, with 7 positions matching TRBD1. Unmatched junction bases numbered 7, after V lost 4 bases and J lost 4 bases. CDR3 length: 16 residues. In germline, CDR1 is SGHDN, CDR2 FVKESK. For the CDR3, the DNA is TGTGCCAGCAGCCGCCTCGGGACAGCGTATAATTCACCCCTCCACTTT. This encodes CASSRLGTAYNSPLHF.

The chain has TRBV27 and TRBJ2-7; the match to TRBD1 covers 9 bases. Germline CDR1 reads MNHEY; CDR2 reads SMNVEV (reference sequence). With 1 base clipped from V and 7 bases from J, the junction kept 5 bases outside the gene matches. The CDR3 has 14 amino acids. As DNA, the CDR3 is TGTGCCAGCAGTTTATTGGACAGGGGAAGAGAGCAGTACTTC. Its protein product is CASSLLDRGREQYF.

This clone was seen once. The V and J genes are TRBV11-2 and TRBJ1-3; D perhaps matches TRBD1 (5 bases). V lost 1 base and J lost 8, with 9 bases in between. Germline CDR1 SGHAT, CDR2 FQNNGV. The CDR3 length is 13 residues. Here the CDR3 reads CASSLGGGDTIYF. The CDR3 coding sequence is TGTGCCAGCAGCTTAGGAGGAGGGGACACCATATATTTT.

This sequence joins TRBV13 and TRBJ2-3; TRBD1 agrees at 9 bases. Per germline, CDR1 PRHDT and CDR2 FYEKMQ (reference sequence). The CDR3 has 15 residues. J gave up 1 base and V 2 bases, and 1 base lay outside the gene matches. The CDR3 DNA reads TGTGCCAGCAGCTTACGGACAGGGGGCACAGATACGCAGTATTTT. Protein product: CASSLRTGGTDTQYF.

The chain joins TRBV6-5 to TRBJ1-1; 9 bases map to TRBD1. There are 14 residues in the CDR3. Germline V gives CDR1 MNHEY, CDR2 SVGAGI. With 5 bases clipped from V and 5 bases from J, the junction kept 6 bases outside the gene matches. CDR3 sequence: CASSTPGQGTEAFF. CDR3 sequence (DNA): TGTGCCAGCAGTACACCGGGACAGGGTACTGAAGCTTTCTTT.

The CDR3 loop is CASSLQGLKETQYF. As DNA, the CDR3 is TGTGCCAGCAGCTTGCAGGGGTTGAAGGAGACCCAGTACTTC. This chain uses TRBV5-4 with TRBJ2-5, with a weak D call TRBD1 (6 bases). The CDR3 covers 14 residues. V lost 1 base and J 5 bases, leaving 12 bases between the germline ends. CDR1 is SGHNT, CDR2 YYREEE, per germline (reference sequence). The variable domain in full, with the rest retrieved from reference TRBV5-4 and TRBJ2-5, is ETGVTQSPTHLIKTRGQQVTLRCSSQSGHNTVSWYQQALGQGPQFIFQYYREEENGRGNFPPRFSGLQFPNYSSELNVNALELDDSALYLCASSLQGLKETQYFGPGTRLLVL.

To note about this clone: At the DNA level, this CDR3 is encoded by other sequences in the same sample as well. The chain links TRBV11-2 to TRBJ1-2; no clear D gene. The CDR3 is 13 residues long. The germline V gene has CDR1 SGHAT and CDR2 FQNNGV. Trimming stripped 3 bases from V and 2 bases from J, with 7 bases between. CDR3 coding DNA: TGTGCCAGCAGCTTGGACGGAAACTATGGCTACACCTTC. Encoded protein: CASSLDGNYGYTF.

This clone was seen a handful of times. The rearrangement uses TRBV3-1 (or the pseudogene TRBV3-2) and TRBJ2-5, with TRBD2 matching over 7 bases. Germline-derived CDR1 and CDR2 are LGHDT and YNNKEL (reference sequence). V lost 4 bases, J lost 0 bases, and 11 bases stayed unmatched. The CDR3 is 17 amino acids. The CDR3 nucleotides read TGTGCCAGCAGCCCGAAAGCGGGGCACATGTACCAAGAGACCCAGTACTTC. This encodes CASSPKAGHMYQETQYF.

The chain combines TRBV19 with TRBJ2-7; no reliable D call. Germline CDR1 reads LNHDA; CDR2 reads SQIVND (reference sequence). Deletions cut 4 bases from V and 6 bases from J, with 10 bases between. The CDR3 covers 12 residues. The CDR3 sequence is CASSNSFFEQYF. The CDR3 DNA is TGTGCCAGTAGTAACAGCTTTTTCGAGCAGTACTTC.

V gene TRBV12-3 or TRBV12-4 combines with J gene TRBJ1-2, with D possibly matching TRBD1 (5 bases). V was pared by 6 bases and J by 10 bases, with 12 bases between. This CDR3 is built from 11 residues. This CDR3 is CASSLMGDYTF. The CDR3 coding sequence is TGTGCCAGCAGCCTAATGGGGGACTACACCTTC.

The chain uses TRBV11-3 and TRBJ2-2; TRBD2 matches 9 bases. V trimming: 0 bases; J trimming: 2 bases; junction bases outside the gene matches: 4. Germline V CDR1 and CDR2: SGHNT, YENEEA. The CDR3 loop spans 17 amino acids. CDR3 loop: CASSLDPSGANTGELFF. The CDR3 DNA follows: TGTGCCAGCAGCTTAGACCCTAGCGGGGCTAACACCGGGGAGCTGTTTTTT.

V is TRBV19 and J is TRBJ1-5; no definite D call. Germline CDR1 LNHDA, CDR2 SQIVND (reference sequence). V gave up 3 bases and J gave up 6 bases, with 3 bases separating them. The CDR3 consists of 11 residues. CDR3 sequence (DNA): TGTGCCAGTAGTATCGGTCAGCCCCAGCATTTT. This gives the protein CASSIGQPQHF. The full variable domain, completed using reference TRBV19 and TRBJ1-5, is DGGITQSPKYLFRKEGQNVTLSCEQNLNHDAMYWYRQDPGQGLRLIYYSQIVNDFQKGDIAEGYSVSREKKESFPLTVTSAQKNPTAFYLCASSIGQPQHFGDGTRLSIL.

The chain is built from TRBV6-5 and TRBJ1-1; D gene ambiguous. Trimming cost V 3 bases and J 4 bases, with 9 bases left between them. CDR1 is MNHEY and CDR2 is SVGAGI in the germline V gene. The CDR3 extends over 13 amino acids. Here the CDR3 DNA reads TGTGCCAGCAGTTATGAAAGGCGCACTGAAGCTTTCTTT. It specifies CASSYERRTEAFF.